These 24 T cell receptor beta chains were all obtained from the same sample, sequenced in a study of blood T cell repertoires in COVID-19. Sequenced by immunoSEQ multiplex PCR; TCRdb stores in-frame clones only, minus some. The sample holds more than 150,000 clones, over 70% seen once. The sample comprised PBMCs or T cells enriched from blood (not recorded which). These TCRs come from a man over 45 who had recovered from COVID-19.

CDR3 protein: CASSPPGPKTDTQYF. CDR3 coding DNA: TGTGCCAGCAGTCCGCCGGGTCCCAAAACAGATACGCAGTATTTT. This chain joins TRBV28 and TRBJ2-3; D gene unclear. V was pared by 5 bases and J by 3 bases, with 15 bases between. Germline V lookup: CDR1 MDHEN, CDR2 SYDVKM. The CDR3 consists of 15 residues.

The gene calls are TRBV6-5 and TRBJ2-1; possibly TRBD2 for D (6 bases). Germline-derived CDR1 and CDR2 are MNHEY and SVGAGI. The CDR3 extends over 16 amino acids. Trimming removed 0 bases at V and 7 bases at J, with 16 bases between. The CDR3 reads CASSYSSGLLGNEQFF. The CDR3 DNA reads as TGTGCCAGCAGTTACTCATCGGGACTTTTGGGGAATGAGCAGTTCTTC.

The chain has TRBV6-5 and TRBJ2-7; D may be TRBD1 (6 bases). Germline assignment: CDR1 MNHEY and CDR2 SVGAGI. V was clipped by 6 bases and J by 6 bases, with 21 bases between them. The CDR3 extends over 15 amino acids. For the CDR3, the DNA is TGTGCCAGCAGACGCACAGGGCGAACTACCGGCGAGCAGTACTTC. It is translated as CASRRTGRTTGEQYF.

This chain joins TRBV25-1 and TRBJ2-5; 7 bases match TRBD1. Losses at the gene ends were 5 bases for V and 5 bases for J; bases not matched to a gene: 8. The germline CDR1 and CDR2 sequences are MGHDK and SYGVNS. The CDR3 loop spans 14 amino acids. The CDR3 DNA follows: TGTGCCAGCAGTTCATCAGGGGGATGGGAGACCCAGTACTTC. Translation gives CASSSSGGWETQYF.

This sequence joins TRBV2 and TRBJ2-5; 8 nucleotides line up with TRBD1. With 7 bases clipped from V and 7 bases from J, the junction kept 5 bases outside the gene matches. The CDR3 contains 12 residues. Germline CDR1 is SNHLY and CDR2 is FYNNEI. CDR3 in amino acids: CASTRGPGTQYF. The CDR3 region has the DNA TGTGCCAGCACCAGGGGGCCGGGGACCCAGTACTTC.

This clone has more than one count but fewer than ten. The rearrangement joins TRBV3-1 (or the pseudogene TRBV3-2) to TRBJ1-2; D is undetermined. Germline V CDR1 and CDR2: LGHDT, YNNKEL (reference sequence). This CDR3 is 13 amino acids long. Trimming stripped 0 bases from V and 7 bases from J, with 9 bases between. CDR3 protein: CASSQDSRGGYTF. As DNA, the CDR3 is TGTGCCAGCAGCCAAGACTCCAGAGGTGGCTACACCTTC.

The rearrangement joins TRBV27 to TRBJ2-2; 8 bases line up with TRBD1. Per germline, CDR1 MNHEY and CDR2 SMNVEV (reference sequence). The V gene end was trimmed by 5 bases and the J gene end by 0 bases; junction bases not matched to a gene: 2. This CDR3 has 15 amino acids. CDR3 sequence reads: CASSRGQANTGELFF. The CDR3, as DNA: TGTGCCAGCAGTAGGGGACAGGCGAACACCGGGGAGCTGTTTTTT.

This clone is a singleton in its sample. The gene calls are TRBV6-5 and TRBJ1-4; tentatively, D is TRBD1 (5 bases). Trimming left V 10 bases short and J 8 bases short, with 14 bases between. The CDR3 length is 12 residues. Germline loops: CDR1 MNHEY, CDR2 SVGAGI. The CDR3 coding sequence is TGTGCCACCCGGACAAAGGGGGAAAAACTGTTTTTT. Protein: CATRTKGEKLFF.

J is TRBJ1-3 and V is TRBV5-1; D is perhaps TRBD1 (6 bases). Germline values: CDR1 SGHRS, CDR2 YFSETQ. V lost 0 bases and J 0 bases, leaving 10 bases between the germline ends. The CDR3 runs to 16 residues. In DNA, the CDR3 is TGCGCCAGCAGCTTGGCCGGGACAAACTCTGGAAACACCATATATTTT. This codes for CASSLAGTNSGNTIYF.

This chain uses TRBV6-5 with TRBJ2-1, with TRBD2 matching over 7 bases. The CDR3 length is 12 residues. V lost 4 bases and J lost 6; bases outside the gene matches: 0. Germline CDR1 MNHEY, CDR2 SVGAGI. The CDR3 is CASSSSGNEQFF. The CDR3 DNA reads as TGTGCCAGCAGTTCTAGCGGCAATGAGCAGTTCTTC.

The CDR3 loop reads CSAVRGTSTEAFF. CDR3 DNA sequence: TGCAGCGCCGTCAGGGGGACGAGCACTGAAGCTTTCTTT. The chain employs TRBV29-1 and TRBJ1-1; 7 nucleotides match TRBD1. V was pared by 7 bases and J by 4 bases, with 9 bases of the junction left unmatched. CDR3 size: 13 residues. From germline, CDR1 is SQVTM and CDR2 ANQGSEA.

As DNA, the CDR3 is TGTGCCAGCAGCTTCGGGACAGGGAGTAGTGATGAGCAGTTCTTC. Translation: CASSFGTGSSDEQFF. V is TRBV7-3 and J is TRBJ2-1; 9 nucleotides match TRBD1. With V trimmed by 3 bases and J by 8 bases, 8 bases remained unmatched. The CDR3 spans 15 residues. The germline gives CDR1 SGHTA, CDR2 FQGTGA.

The V gene is TRBV19, the J gene TRBJ2-3, with 7 bases that match TRBD1. V was clipped by 6 bases and J by 2 bases; unmatched bases: 8. The germline V gene has CDR1 LNHDA and CDR2 SQIVND (reference sequence). The CDR3 loop spans 15 amino acids. In DNA, the CDR3 is TGTGCCAGTAGAGTTCCGGGACAGCTCACAGATACGCAGTATTTT. Protein sequence: CASRVPGQLTDTQYF.

This chain connects TRBV3-1 (or the pseudogene TRBV3-2) to TRBJ2-7, with 10 bases lining up with TRBD1. The CDR3 loop spans 14 amino acids. The germline gives CDR1 LGHDT, CDR2 YNNKEL (reference sequence). V gave up 5 bases and J gave up 7 bases; unmatched junction bases: 8. CDR3 region: CASSFRDRGEEQYF. CDR3 DNA: TGTGCCAGCAGCTTCCGGGACAGGGGTGAGGAGCAGTACTTC.

The chain has TRBV5-4 and TRBJ2-5; TRBD2 matches 8 bases. Germline V gene lookup returns CDR1 SGHNT and CDR2 YYREEE (reference sequence). This CDR3 is built from 13 residues. Trimming took 4 bases from V and 5 from J; bases not matched to a gene: 4. Here the CDR3 reads CASSAGLEETQYF. The CDR3, as DNA: TGTGCCAGCAGCGCGGGACTAGAGGAGACCCAGTACTTC.

The rearrangement uses TRBV28 and TRBJ2-2; possibly TRBD2 for D (7 bases). The CDR3 loop spans 14 amino acids. From germline, CDR1 is MDHEN and CDR2 SYDVKM. The V gene lost 7 bases and the J gene lost 5 bases, with 14 bases spanning the gap. The CDR3 is CASKLKGGTGELFF. CDR3 nucleotides: TGTGCCAGCAAACTTAAGGGGGGGACCGGGGAGCTGTTTTTT.

The rearrangement links TRBV5-5 to TRBJ2-3, with 7 bases identical to TRBD2. Trimming at V came to 4 bases and at J to 0 bases, leaving 8 bases not matched to a gene. CDR1 SGHKS and CDR2 YYEKEE come from the germline V gene (reference sequence). The CDR3 is 16 residues long. The CDR3 DNA reads TGTGCCAGCAGCCTATACGGGGGGACTAGCACAGATACGCAGTATTTT. Translating it yields CASSLYGGTSTDTQYF.

V is TRBV7-8 and J is TRBJ2-1; D is perhaps TRBD2 (7 bases). Trimming took 5 bases from V and 3 from J, leaving 17 bases between them. This CDR3 has 16 amino acids. Germline CDR1 and CDR2: SGHVS and FQNEAQ. The DNA of the CDR3 is TGTGCCAGCAGCCGAGACAGGCCGGGAGGCTACAATGAGCAGTTCTTC. Protein sequence: CASSRDRPGGYNEQFF.

The CDR3 is CASFEQGTTEAFF. CDR3 DNA sequence: TGTGCCAGCTTCGAACAGGGTACGACTGAAGCTTTCTTT. V gene TRBV12-3 or TRBV12-4 combines with J gene TRBJ1-1, with a weak D call TRBD1 (6 bases). V shed 8 bases and J shed 5 bases, with 15 bases lying between them. CDR3 length: 13 residues.

The chain links TRBV3-1 (or the pseudogene TRBV3-2) to TRBJ1-4; tentatively, D is TRBD1 (5 bases). V gave up 6 bases and J gave up 10 bases, with 15 bases separating them. Germline loops: CDR1 LGHDT, CDR2 YNNKEL (reference sequence). CDR3 length equals 13 residues. The CDR3: CASSGQGQVKLFF. CDR3 in DNA: TGTGCCAGCAGTGGGCAGGGCCAGGTAAAACTGTTTTTT.

This clone occurred once. This chain links TRBV6-5 with TRBJ2-1; D call uncertain. This CDR3 region has 15 residues. From germline, CDR1 is MNHEY and CDR2 SVGAGI. Trimming pared 7 bases from V and 2 bases from J, leaving 15 bases between. The CDR3 reads CASTQAPVAYNEQFF. CDR3 DNA: TGTGCCAGCACCCAGGCGCCGGTGGCCTACAATGAGCAGTTCTTC.

The chain is built from TRBV5-1 and TRBJ1-2; D gene uncertain. In germline, CDR1 is SGHRS, CDR2 YFSETQ. The ends were cut back, 3 bases at V and 4 bases at J, with 7 bases in the middle. The CDR3 is 12 residues long. In nucleotides, the CDR3 is TGCGCCAGCAGCTCACCCGGCTATGGCTACACCTTC. Its translation: CASSSPGYGYTF.

The genes are TRBV2 and TRBJ1-1; D is unclear. This CDR3 has 13 residues. Trimming shortened V by 7 bases and J by 0 bases, and 9 bases separated the two germline ends. Germline CDR1 is SNHLY and CDR2 is FYNNEI. CDR3 nucleotides: TGTGCCAGCAACGAAGACTTGAACACTGAAGCTTTCTTT. The encoded protein is CASNEDLNTEAFF.

The chain is built from TRBV24-1 and TRBJ2-5; D not resolved. Trimming removed 5 bases at V and 1 base at J, with 7 bases between. CDR1 KGHDR and CDR2 SFDVKD come from the germline V gene. The CDR3 sequence is 13 residues long. CDR3 sequence (DNA): TGTGCCACCAGTGCGCCGGTCCAAGAGACCCAGTACTTC. Residues: CATSAPVQETQYF.